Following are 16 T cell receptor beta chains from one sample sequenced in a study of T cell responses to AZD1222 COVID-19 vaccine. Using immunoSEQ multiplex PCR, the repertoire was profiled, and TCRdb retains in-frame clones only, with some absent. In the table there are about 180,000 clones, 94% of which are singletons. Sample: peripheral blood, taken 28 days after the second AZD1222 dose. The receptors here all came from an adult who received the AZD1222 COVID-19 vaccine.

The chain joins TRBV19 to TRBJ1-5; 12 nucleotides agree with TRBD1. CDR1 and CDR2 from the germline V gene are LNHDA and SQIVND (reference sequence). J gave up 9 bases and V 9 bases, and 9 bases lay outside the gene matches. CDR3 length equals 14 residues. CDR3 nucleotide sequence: TGTGCCAGCGGGCCGGGACAGGGGGCTCCGCCCCAGCATTTT. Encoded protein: CASGPGQGAPPQHF.

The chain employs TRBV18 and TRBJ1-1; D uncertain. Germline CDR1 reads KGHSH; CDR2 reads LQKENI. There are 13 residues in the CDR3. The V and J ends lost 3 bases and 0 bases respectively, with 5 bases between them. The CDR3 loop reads CASSPDLNTEAFF. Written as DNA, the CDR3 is TGTGCCAGCTCACCTGACTTGAACACTGAAGCTTTCTTT.

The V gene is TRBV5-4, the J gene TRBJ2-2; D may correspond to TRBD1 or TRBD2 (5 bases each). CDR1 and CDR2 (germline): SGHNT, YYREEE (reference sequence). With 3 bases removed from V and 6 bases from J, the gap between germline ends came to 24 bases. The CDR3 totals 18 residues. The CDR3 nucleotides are TGTGCCAGCAGCTCCCCCCGGGGCGGCGAGCGCGACGCCGGGGAGCTGTTTTTT. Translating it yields CASSSPRGGERDAGELFF.

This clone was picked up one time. This chain's CDR3 is CASSQDTRNYGYTF. As DNA, the CDR3 is TGCGCCAGCAGCCAAGATACCAGGAACTATGGCTACACCTTC. The rearrangement joins TRBV4-3 to TRBJ1-2, with D unclear. Trimming shortened V by 0 bases and J by 2 bases, and 7 bases separated the two germline ends. The CDR3 loop spans 14 amino acids. From germline, CDR1 is LGHNA and CDR2 YSLEER.

The CDR3 DNA is TGTGCCAGTAGAGGGCCCCCCGGGGAGCTGTTTTTT. This sequence encodes CASRGPPGELFF. V gene TRBV28 combines with J gene TRBJ2-2; D is perhaps TRBD2 (5 bases). Trimming left V 9 bases short and J 6 bases short, with 11 bases between. Germline values: CDR1 MDHEN, CDR2 SYDVKM. The CDR3 is 12 amino acids.

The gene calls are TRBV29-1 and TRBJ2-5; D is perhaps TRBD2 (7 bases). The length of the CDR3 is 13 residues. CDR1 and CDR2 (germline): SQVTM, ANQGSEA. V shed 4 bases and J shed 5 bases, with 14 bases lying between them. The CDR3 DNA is TGCAGCGTTGGGGGGGGCGCGGGCGAGACCCAGTACTTC. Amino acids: CSVGGGAGETQYF.

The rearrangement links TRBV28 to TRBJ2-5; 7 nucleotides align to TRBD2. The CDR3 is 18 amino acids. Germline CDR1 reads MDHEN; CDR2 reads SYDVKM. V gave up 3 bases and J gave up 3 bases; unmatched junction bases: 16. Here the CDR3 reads CASSLSRKLWEGKETQYF. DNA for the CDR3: TGTGCCAGCAGTTTGTCTCGGAAGTTATGGGAGGGGAAAGAGACCCAGTACTTC.

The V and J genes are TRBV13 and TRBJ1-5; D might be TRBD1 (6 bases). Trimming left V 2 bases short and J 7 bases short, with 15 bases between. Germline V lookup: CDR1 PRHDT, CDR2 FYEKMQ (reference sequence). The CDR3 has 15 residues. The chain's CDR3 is CASSLRGAQGQPQHF. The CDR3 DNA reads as TGTGCCAGCAGCTTACGCGGCGCCCAGGGGCAGCCCCAGCATTTT.

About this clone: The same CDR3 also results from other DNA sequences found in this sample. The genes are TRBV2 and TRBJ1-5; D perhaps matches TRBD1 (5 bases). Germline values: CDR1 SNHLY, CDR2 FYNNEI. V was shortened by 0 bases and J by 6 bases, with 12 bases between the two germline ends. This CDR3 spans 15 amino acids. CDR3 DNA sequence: TGTGCCAGCAGTGAAGCGCGGGGCGCGGGTCAGCCCCAGCATTTT. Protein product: CASSEARGAGQPQHF.

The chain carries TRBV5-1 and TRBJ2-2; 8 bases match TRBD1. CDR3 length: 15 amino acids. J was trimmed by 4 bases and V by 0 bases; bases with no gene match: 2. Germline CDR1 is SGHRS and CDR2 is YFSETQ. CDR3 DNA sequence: TGCGCCAGCAGCTTGGCGCAGGGGGCCACCGGGGAGCTGTTTTTT. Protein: CASSLAQGATGELFF.

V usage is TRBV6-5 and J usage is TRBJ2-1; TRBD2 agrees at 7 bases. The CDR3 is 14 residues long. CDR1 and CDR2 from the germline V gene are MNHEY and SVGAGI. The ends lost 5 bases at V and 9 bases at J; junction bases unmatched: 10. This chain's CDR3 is CASSHRAGVAEQFF. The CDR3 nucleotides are TGTGCCAGCAGTCACCGGGCGGGGGTAGCTGAGCAGTTCTTC.

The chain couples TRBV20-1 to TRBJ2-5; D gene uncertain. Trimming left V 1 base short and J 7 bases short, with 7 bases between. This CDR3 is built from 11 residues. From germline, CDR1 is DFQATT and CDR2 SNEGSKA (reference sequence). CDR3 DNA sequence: TGCAGTGCTAGAGTTGGTGGGACCCAGTACTTC. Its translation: CSARVGGTQYF.

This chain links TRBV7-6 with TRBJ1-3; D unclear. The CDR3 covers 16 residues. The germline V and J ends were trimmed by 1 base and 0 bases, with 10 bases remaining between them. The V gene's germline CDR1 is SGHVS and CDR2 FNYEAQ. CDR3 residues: CASSLVGGGSGNTIYF. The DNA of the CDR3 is TGTGCCAGCAGCTTAGTAGGAGGAGGCTCTGGAAACACCATATATTTT.

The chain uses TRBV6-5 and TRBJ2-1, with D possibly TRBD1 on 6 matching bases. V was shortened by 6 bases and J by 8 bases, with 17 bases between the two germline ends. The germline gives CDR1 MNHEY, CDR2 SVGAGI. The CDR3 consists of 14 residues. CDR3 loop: CASSYRRGIYEQFF. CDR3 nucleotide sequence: TGTGCCAGCAGCTATCGCAGGGGTATCTATGAGCAGTTCTTC.

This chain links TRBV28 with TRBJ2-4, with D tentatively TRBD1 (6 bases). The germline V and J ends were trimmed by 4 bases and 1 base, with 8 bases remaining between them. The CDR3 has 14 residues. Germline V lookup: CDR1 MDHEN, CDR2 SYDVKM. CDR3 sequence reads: CASSWQGAKNIQYF. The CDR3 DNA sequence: TGTGCCAGCAGTTGGCAGGGGGCCAAAAACATTCAGTACTTC. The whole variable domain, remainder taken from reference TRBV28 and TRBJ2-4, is DVKVTQSSRYLVKRTGEKVFLECVQDMDHENMFWYRQDPGLGLRLIYFSYDVKMKEKGDIPEGYSVSREKKERFSLILESASTNQTSMYLCASSWQGAKNIQYFGAGTRLSVL.

The CDR3 nucleotides read TGTGCCAGCACCCGAGCGGAGACCCAGTACTTC. It is translated as CASTRAETQYF. This chain uses TRBV2 with TRBJ2-5; no reliable D call. Trimming took 7 bases from V and 5 from J, leaving 8 bases between them. Germline CDR1 reads SNHLY; CDR2 reads FYNNEI. CDR3 size: 11 residues. Supplemented by reference TRBV2 and TRBJ2-5, the full variable domain reads EPEVTQTPSHQVTQMGQEVILRCVPISNHLYFYWYRQILGQKVEFLVSFYNNEISEKSEIFDDQFSVERPDGSNFTLKIRSTKLEDSAMYFCASTRAETQYFGPGTRLLVL.